What follows describes a single T cell receptor (beta chain). Which antigen it targets is not known. No much larger clonotype is one base removed from it; base qualities were not supplied. This entry is derived from a study of cytomegalovirus exposure and HLA in healthy donors (dated by TCRdb to the late 2010s). About the study as a whole: An earlier analysis of more than 550 of the donors reported under 300 Gb of sequence data and 95 million to 120 million unique TCR beta sequences obtained from around 180 million T cells. Approximately 300 gigabases of sequencing data and roughly 81 million unique TCR sequences made up an early release that covered several hundred HLA-typed donors. Of the roughly 400 genotyped donors, roughly 76% were placed in the genetic ancestry cluster associated with self-reported Caucasian donors. The aim of the study was to test whether cataloging public T cell receptors could identify signatures of past pathogen exposure. The T cell repertoires of 666 subjects were profiled by immunosequencing and related to cytomegalovirus serostatus. In addition to the first cohort of approximately 670 subjects, a separate validation cohort of some 120 different subjects was used. To predict cytomegalovirus infection status, the study combined high-throughput TCR immunosequencing, statistical association of individual TCRs with disease status, and machine learning. In a later analysis, previously published TCR beta repertoires from roughly 710 donors were re-analyzed and high-resolution HLA genotyping was added so that TCR occurrence patterns could be studied. The later analysis used no new phenotypic data to find candidate immune exposures, relying instead on TCR beta sequences and their occurrence across donors. An earlier analysis of some 500 of the donors used high-throughput TCR beta sequencing to judge whether each TCR beta V gene segment behaved as functional or pseudogenic. Alongside the repertoire data, information on donor age, sex, ethnicity and CMV serostatus was compiled. A later genetic analysis took genome-wide SNP genotypes for about 55% of the roughly 670 donors and used that subset as a discovery cohort. Every discovery cohort repertoire had been produced on one sequencing platform. HLA typing covered class I and class II loci at four-digit resolution. The number of typed donors differed by locus: about 629-640 for A, B, C, DRB1 and DQB1; approximately 520 for DQA1; roughly 600 for DPA1; and about 450 for DPB1. Five DR-DQ haplotypes were handled as single units for association and clustering because linkage in the cohort was strong. Across some 400 genotyped donors of the cohort, an average of 235,054 unique TCR beta nucleotide sequences per donor were sequenced, and approximately 17% of those sequences were non-productive. What the work shows at the level of the full study, not this receptor alone: Because HLA typing was unavailable for some donors at each locus, only the typed subset was used in association tests. Roughly uniform sequencing depth across donors was assumed in presence/absence analyses, although this assumption may not hold. A later genetic analysis reported fewer N-insertions in productive TCRs among donors in an Asian-associated ancestry cluster than the roughly 700-donor mean. In vitro tests confirmed that a few of the cytomegalovirus-associated TCR beta chains recognize cytomegalovirus antigens. Immune exposure information for the cohort was limited to CMV serostatus. Approximately 18 rarely observed V segments, including chromosome 9 orphons, were excluded from the earlier analysis of a few hundred of the donors because counts were too low. This cohort had only TCR beta chains sequenced, and the lack of alpha or paired-chain data limited which features could be detected. When HLA alleles, especially DR and DQ, strongly co-occurred, TCR associations were difficult to assign to individual alleles. A later analysis found that most CMV-associated TCR beta chains appeared HLA-restricted, with HLA associations seemingly driven largely by CMV exposure. Cytomegalovirus status was reported to be diagnosed by the classifier with high specificity and sensitivity in both the original and validation cohorts. A further reported finding was that TCR beta sequences accurately predicted the HLA-A and HLA-B alleles for most subjects in the first cohort. Some IMGT-functional V segments, including TRBV6-2 and TRBV6-3, could not be distinguished by the 87-base-pair reads and were therefore excluded. According to the authors, the approach could potentially be generalized to other disease states and immunological phenotypes. An earlier analysis of some 560 of the donors showed that most TCR beta V segments appeared in productive rearrangements either about 87% or about 30% of the time, which broadly matched IMGT annotations. In a later genetic analysis, a missense DCLRE1C variant was associated with V-gene and J-gene trimming of TCR beta chains, and the association was replicated in an independent cohort. In a later analysis, several top co-occurrence clusters were reported to appear linked to parvovirus B19, influenza, CMV and Epstein-Barr virus. In the study, around 160 TCR beta chains were listed as associated with cytomegalovirus. A later analysis associated about 17,000 TCR beta sequences with specific HLA alleles at a false discovery rate of 0.05. The sequencing pipeline was judged likely to have produced a cluster of highly shared sequence variants as a technical artifact. Linkage disequilibrium might explain the correlated functional status among segregating V segments, but an unknown experimental factor could not be excluded. Compared with equally common non-associated chains, HLA-associated TCR beta chains in a later analysis were more clonally expanded and had lower generation probabilities. A later analysis found that TCR association rates varied across HLA loci, with DRB1 alleles showing the most associated TCRs and HLA-C alleles the fewest. While some public TCRs were present in many individuals, most TCR sequences turned up only very rarely across donors.

The cohort consisted of 600 to 750 healthy bone marrow donors. All cohort members were sampled while nominally healthy, although unrecorded immune exposures were likely present. The donor was CMV seropositive and belonged to the group of 250 to 300 seropositive cohort members. Each donor provided a peripheral blood sample, and peripheral blood mononuclear cells were used for TCR beta sequencing. Genomic DNA extraction from the blood cell samples was performed with the Qiagen DNeasy Blood Extraction Kit. The germline ends are 11 bases apart after V is trimmed by 0 bases and J by 3 bases. From cysteine to phenylalanine, the CDR3 is 15 amino acids long. The sequence is cut down to CDR3 DNA, 45 bases in frame from base 1. Taken from the germline V gene (reference sequence), the CDR1 and CDR2 loops are LNHNV and YYDKDF. Library preparation was by the immunoSEQ multiplex PCR assay. A mixture of 60 forward primers for TCR Vbeta segments and 13 reverse primers for TCR Jbeta segments was used in the multiplex PCR. The CDR3 region of rearranged TCR beta genes was amplified from genomic DNA with a multiplex PCR assay. Amplified TCR beta libraries were sequenced as 87-base-pair reads on the Illumina HiSeq System. Under the source paper's analysis protocol: In a later analysis, 70 million to 95 million unique TCR beta chains were counted across the 500 to 850 repertoires, and approximately 11 million of these chains were shared by at least two donors. To remove PCR and sequencing errors, raw reads were error-corrected and collapsed into unique sequences using a nearest-neighbor algorithm that merged closely related sequences. To assign V, D and J gene segments, CDR3 sequences were aligned to IMGT reference sequences. For a sequence to be retained, a match of at least six nucleotides was required to both a V gene segment and a J gene segment. Rearrangements were called productive when the CDR3 lacked stop codons and stayed in frame with V and J; all others were non-productive. Following IMGT convention, CDR3 was defined as the stretch from the second conserved V-encoded cysteine up to the conserved J-encoded phenylalanine. The earlier analysis of roughly 590 of the donors excluded any sequence lacking an unambiguous match to a single V gene segment. In an earlier analysis of 587 of the donors, a V segment was called functional when productive rearrangements were above 56.7%, and segregating when the standard deviation between donors exceeded 5%. A statistical classification framework was built to diagnose cytomegalovirus status from the catalog of TCR beta chain sequences. In a later analysis, V and J genes were assigned by comparing TCR nucleotide sequences against IMGT/GENE-DB human TR gene sequences. The TCRdist pipeline was used in a later analysis to assign CDR3 sequences and most-parsimonious VDJ recombination scenarios. In a later analysis, each TCR beta chain was defined by its CDR3 amino acid sequence together with its V-gene family, and reads lacking a unique V-gene family were excluded. To address suspected cross-contamination and a sequencing artifact, a later analysis removed roughly 640 highly shared, low-generation-probability nucleotide sequences. In a later analysis, a clonal expansion index for each public chain was calculated from normalized within-repertoire ranks of inferred template counts. In a later analysis, generation probabilities were computed with a VDJ recombination model fitted to out-of-frame rearrangements, and the resulting probabilities were checked against IGoR. In a later analysis, TCR-TCR, TCR-HLA and TCR-CMV co-occurrence was scored with hypergeometric tests, and a repertoire-size bias correction was applied to TCR pairs. A later analysis estimated false discovery rates by permuting HLA or CMV assignments 20 times. In a later analysis, co-occurring TCRs were grouped using DBSCAN, with TCRdist sequence similarity added in when clustering inside HLA-allele-positive subsets. Repertoires with fewer than 30,000 or more than 120,000 public chains were left out of co-occurrence clustering, as were four to six repertoires with anomalous nucleotide sharing. In its TCRdb copy, this immuneACCESS table keeps in-frame sequences only and misses some clones. Where compared with another copy, unresolved V genes explain less than half of these, and the others have no known cause. V and J calls and clone size are copied from that table; D and trimming were computed from the DNA. Present in this sample are 150,000 to 200,000 clones, around four fifths of which were seen just once. 5.5% to 7% of the sample is in the top ten clones.

This clonotype originated in a woman in her fifties or sixties in good health and CMV-seropositive. Specimen: PBMCs. The sequence links TRBV15 to TRBJ1-2, with no D gene named confidently. The CDR3 protein sequence reads: CATSRDRGHYYGYTF. The DNA sequence is given as TGTGCCACCAGCAGAGATCGAGGGCACTACTATGGCTACACCTTC.